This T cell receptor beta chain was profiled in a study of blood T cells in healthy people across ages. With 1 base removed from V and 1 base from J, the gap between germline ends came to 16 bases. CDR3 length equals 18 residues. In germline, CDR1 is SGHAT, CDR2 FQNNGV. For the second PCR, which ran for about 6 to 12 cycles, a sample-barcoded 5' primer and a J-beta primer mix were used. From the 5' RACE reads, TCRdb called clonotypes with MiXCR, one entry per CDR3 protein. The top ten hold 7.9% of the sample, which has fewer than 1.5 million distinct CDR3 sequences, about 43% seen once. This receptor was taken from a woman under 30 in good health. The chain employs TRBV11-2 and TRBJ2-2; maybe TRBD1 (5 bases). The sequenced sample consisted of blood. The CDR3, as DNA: TGTGCCAGCAGCTTAGTATCCCGTGAAGGGGTGAACACCGGGGAGCTGTTTTTT. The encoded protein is CASSLVSREGVNTGELFF.